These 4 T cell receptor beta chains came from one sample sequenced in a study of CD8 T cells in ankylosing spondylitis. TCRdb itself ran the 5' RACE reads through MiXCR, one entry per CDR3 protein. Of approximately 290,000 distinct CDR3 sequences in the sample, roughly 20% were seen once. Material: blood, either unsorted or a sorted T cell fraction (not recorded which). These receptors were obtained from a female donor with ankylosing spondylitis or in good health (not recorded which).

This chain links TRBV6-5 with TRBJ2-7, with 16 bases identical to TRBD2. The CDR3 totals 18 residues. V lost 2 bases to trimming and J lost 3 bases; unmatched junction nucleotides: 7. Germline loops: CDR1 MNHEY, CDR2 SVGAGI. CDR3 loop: CASSYGTSGRAGGYEQYF. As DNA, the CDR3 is TGTGCCAGCAGTTACGGGACTAGCGGGAGGGCCGGTGGCTACGAGCAGTACTTC.

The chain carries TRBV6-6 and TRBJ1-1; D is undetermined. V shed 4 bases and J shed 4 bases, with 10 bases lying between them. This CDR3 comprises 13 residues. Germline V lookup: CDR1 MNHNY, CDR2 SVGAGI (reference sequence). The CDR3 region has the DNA TGTGCCAGCAGTTGGTCGCCCTCCACTGAAGCTTTCTTT. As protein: CASSWSPSTEAFF.

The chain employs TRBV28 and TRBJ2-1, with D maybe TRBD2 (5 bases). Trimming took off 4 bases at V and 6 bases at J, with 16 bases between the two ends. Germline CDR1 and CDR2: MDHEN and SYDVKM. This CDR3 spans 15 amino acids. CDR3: CASSSRGADLNEQFF. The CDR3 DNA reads TGTGCCAGCAGTTCCCGGGGAGCGGACCTCAATGAGCAGTTCTTC.

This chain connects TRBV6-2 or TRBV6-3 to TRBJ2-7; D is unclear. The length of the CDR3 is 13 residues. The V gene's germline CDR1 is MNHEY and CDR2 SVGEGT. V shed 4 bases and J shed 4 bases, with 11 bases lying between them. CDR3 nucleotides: TGTGCCAGCAGTTCGTTCTCTCGTTACGAGCAGTACTTC. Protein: CASSSFSRYEQYF.